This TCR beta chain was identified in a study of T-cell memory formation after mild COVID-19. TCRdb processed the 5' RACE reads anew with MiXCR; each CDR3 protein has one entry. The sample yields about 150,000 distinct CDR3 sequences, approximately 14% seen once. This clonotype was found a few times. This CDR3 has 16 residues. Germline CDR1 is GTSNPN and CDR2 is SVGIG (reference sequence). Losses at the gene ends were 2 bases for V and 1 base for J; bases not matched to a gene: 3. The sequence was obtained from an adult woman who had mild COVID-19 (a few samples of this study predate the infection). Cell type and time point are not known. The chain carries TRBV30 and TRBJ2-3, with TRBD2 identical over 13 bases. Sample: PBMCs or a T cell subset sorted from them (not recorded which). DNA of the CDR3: TGTGCCTGGAGTCTCGGACTAGCGGGAGGCACAGATACGCAGTATTTT. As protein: CAWSLGLAGGTDTQYF.